This entry lists 26 T cell receptor beta chains sequenced from one sample in a study of a mutant IDH1 vaccine in newly diagnosed glioma. Assay used: immunoSEQ multiplex PCR; TCRdb lists only in-frame clones, some missing. The sample has about 59,000 clones, over 80% seen once. The time point: week 47, end of study. The content of each vaccine dose was 300 ug of mutant IDH1 20-mer peptide, and topical imiquimod accompanied it. No cognate antigen is known for these TCRs. Source: PBMCs, taken from a glioma patient whose treatment included an IDH1 peptide vaccine. The receptor source for this set is a man under 40 with glioma.

The V call is TRBV7-9, the J call TRBJ1-1, with D perhaps matching TRBD1 (6 bases). This CDR3 has 15 amino acids. CDR1 SEHNR and CDR2 FQNEAQ come from the germline V gene (reference sequence). Trimming removed 5 bases from V and 2 bases from J, with 15 bases in between. CDR3 bases: TGTGCCAGCAGCCCAGGACAGATTCTTAACACTGAAGCTTTCTTT. This gives the protein CASSPGQILNTEAFF. Looking up the rest from reference TRBV7-9 and TRBJ1-1 gives the full variable domain: DTGVSQNPRHKITKRGQNVTFRCDPISEHNRLYWYRQTLGQGPEFLTYFQNEAQLEKSRLLSDRFSAERPKGSFSTLEIQRTEQGDSAMYLCASSPGQILNTEAFFGQGTRLTVV.

In this sample, this clone turned up once. The V call is TRBV12-5, the J call TRBJ1-1, with no clear D. CDR3 length: 13 residues. V was cut by 1 base and J by 11 bases, with 14 bases left in between. Germline CDR1 reads LGHNT; CDR2 reads FRNRAP. CDR3: CASGLAPFGAAFF. As DNA, the CDR3 is TGTGCTAGTGGTTTGGCCCCTTTTGGCGCTGCTTTCTTT.

This rearrangement joins TRBV5-4 to TRBJ1-2; D is unclear. CDR1 is SGHNT and CDR2 is YYREEE in the germline V gene (reference sequence). V was cut by 0 bases and J by 3 bases, with 3 bases left in between. This CDR3 is 12 amino acids long. CDR3 sequence reads: CASSLGYYGYTF. CDR3 nucleotides: TGTGCCAGCAGCTTGGGTTACTATGGCTACACCTTC. Filled out from reference TRBV5-4 and TRBJ1-2, the complete variable domain reads ETGVTQSPTHLIKTRGQQVTLRCSSQSGHNTVSWYQQALGQGPQFIFQYYREEENGRGNFPPRFSGLQFPNYSSELNVNALELDDSALYLCASSLGYYGYTFGSGTRLTVV.

In its sample, this clone was seen a few times. This chain links TRBV15 with TRBJ2-4, with TRBD1 matching 8 bases. Unmatched junction bases numbered 9, after V lost 1 base and J lost 7 bases. This CDR3 is built from 16 residues. Germline V gene data show CDR1 as LNHNV and CDR2 as YYDKDF (reference sequence). CDR3 sequence: CATSRGQQGVGNIQYF. The CDR3 coding sequence is TGTGCCACCAGCAGAGGGCAACAGGGGGTGGGGAACATTCAGTACTTC.

The chain employs TRBV9 and TRBJ1-1, with 7 bases lining up with TRBD1. Germline V CDR1 and CDR2: SGDLS, YYNGEE. The J segment lost 6 bases and the V segment lost 3 bases, leaving 8 bases of the junction unmatched. The CDR3 is made up of 14 amino acids. This CDR3 is CASSARSGQSEAFF. The CDR3 DNA reads TGTGCCAGCAGCGCTCGGTCGGGACAGTCTGAAGCTTTCTTT.

This sequence joins TRBV5-1 and TRBJ2-6; D ambiguous. CDR1 SGHRS and CDR2 YFSETQ come from the germline V gene. V was pared by 0 bases and J by 2 bases, with 9 bases between. CDR3 size: 16 residues. The CDR3 sequence is CASSLDSAPGANVLTF. The CDR3 DNA follows: TGCGCCAGCAGCTTGGACAGTGCTCCTGGGGCCAACGTCCTGACTTTC.

The genes are TRBV18 and TRBJ2-7; TRBD1 aligns across 10 bases. The junction had 5 bases not matched to a gene; V was cut back by 3 bases and J by 6 bases. The CDR3 contains 14 residues. CDR1 and CDR2 from the germline V gene are KGHSH and LQKENI. Written as DNA, the CDR3 is TGTGCCAGCTCACCCGTGACAGGGGGCGCCGAGCAGTACTTC. Amino acid sequence: CASSPVTGGAEQYF.

The chain combines TRBV20-1 with TRBJ2-3, with TRBD1 identical over 7 bases. This CDR3 is built from 11 residues. Germline loops: CDR1 DFQATT, CDR2 SNEGSKA (reference sequence). The DNA for the CDR3 is TGCAGCGCCCTCAGGGGGGATACGCAGTATTTT. Translated, it gives CSALRGDTQYF.

V gene TRBV11-2 combines with J gene TRBJ1-1, with a tentative D call TRBD1 (5 bases). The CDR3 is 14 residues long. Germline values: CDR1 SGHAT, CDR2 FQNNGV. V lost 4 bases and J lost 4, with 13 bases in between. In DNA, the CDR3 is TGTGCCAGCAGCTGGCGGTGGGGCGGCACTGAAGCTTTCTTT. It specifies CASSWRWGGTEAFF.

V and J are TRBV13 and TRBJ2-5; D is ambiguous. Germline-derived CDR1 and CDR2 are PRHDT and FYEKMQ (reference sequence). This CDR3 comprises 14 residues. Between the trimmed V and J ends, which lost 3 bases and 1 base, there was a span of 9 bases. The CDR3 sequence is CASSFGQTQETQYF. CDR3 coding DNA: TGTGCCAGCAGCTTTGGGCAGACCCAAGAGACCCAGTACTTC.

This rearrangement joins TRBV19 to TRBJ2-2; 15 bases match TRBD2. Per germline, CDR1 LNHDA and CDR2 SQIVND (reference sequence). There are 21 residues in the CDR3. With 7 bases clipped from V and 1 base from J, the junction kept 16 bases outside the gene matches. The CDR3 DNA is TGTGCCAGTACCCTTACTAGGGCAGCGGGACTAGCGGGGGGGAACACCGGGGAGCTGTTTTTT. It encodes CASTLTRAAGLAGGNTGELFF.

The rearrangement uses TRBV19 and TRBJ2-1; tentatively, D is TRBD1 (6 bases). There are 15 residues in the CDR3. V was pared by 4 bases and J by 4 bases, with 14 bases between. Germline V CDR1 and CDR2: LNHDA, SQIVND (reference sequence). The CDR3 sequence: CASSRSTGSYNEQFF. CDR3 DNA sequence: TGTGCCAGTAGTAGATCGACAGGATCTTACAATGAGCAGTTCTTC.

The chain's CDR3 is CASKVSGKKETQYF. The CDR3, as DNA: TGTGCCAGCAAAGTTTCCGGGAAAAAAGAGACCCAGTACTTC. The J gene is TRBJ2-5, the V gene TRBV6-1, with D perhaps matching TRBD2 (5 bases). There are 14 residues in the CDR3. V lost 7 bases, J lost 3 bases, and 15 bases lay in between. Germline CDR1 MNHNS, CDR2 SASEGT.

The V and J genes are TRBV6-5 and TRBJ2-7; TRBD1 aligns across 8 bases. Germline V lookup: CDR1 MNHEY, CDR2 SVGAGI. V lost 6 bases and J lost 1; bases outside the gene matches: 8. The CDR3 loop spans 15 amino acids. CDR3 nucleotides: TGTGCCAGCAGAATTATACAGGGGGGTTCCTACGAGCAGTACTTC. Translation gives CASRIIQGGSYEQYF.

The V call is TRBV15, the J call TRBJ1-6, with D unresolved. The CDR3 loop spans 13 amino acids. Germline CDR1 is LNHNV and CDR2 is YYDKDF (reference sequence). Trimming removed 1 base from V and 8 bases from J, with 6 bases in between. CDR3 in amino acids: CATSRVGDSPLHF. CDR3 in DNA: TGTGCCACCAGCAGAGTGGGAGATTCACCCCTCCACTTT.

This chain uses TRBV21-1 with TRBJ2-3; the table's D call, TRBD1, was not checked against the DNA. TRBV21-1 is listed as a pseudogene. CDR3 size: 16 residues. The CDR3 protein is CASSKRDRDCTDTQYF. CDR3 DNA: TGTGCCAGCAGCAAAAGGGACAGGGATTGCACAGATACGCAGTATTTT.

The V and J genes are TRBV11-1 and TRBJ1-1; no clear D gene. The V end lost 5 bases, the J end lost 1 base, and 11 bases lay between the germline ends. Germline CDR1 is SGHAT and CDR2 is FQDESV (reference sequence). The CDR3 contains 14 residues. The CDR3 here is CASSLAGWNTEAFF. The CDR3 DNA is TGTGCCAGCAGCCTCGCAGGATGGAACACTGAAGCTTTCTTT.

V is TRBV11-2 and J is TRBJ1-2; no clear D. V lost 5 bases, J lost 2 bases, and 12 bases lay in between. CDR3 length equals 14 residues. Germline V gene lookup returns CDR1 SGHAT and CDR2 FQNNGV. CDR3 region: CASSPLGGNYGYTF. CDR3 bases: TGTGCCAGCAGCCCCCTCGGCGGAAACTATGGCTACACCTTC.

V usage is TRBV11-3 and J usage is TRBJ2-2; a weak D match, TRBD2 (6 bases). Trimming removed 1 base at V and 7 bases at J, with 10 bases between. CDR1 is SGHNT, CDR2 YENEEA, per germline. CDR3 length: 14 residues. CDR3 in amino acids: CASSLGQRVGELFF. CDR3 nucleotides: TGTGCCAGCAGCTTAGGTCAGCGGGTCGGGGAGCTGTTTTTT.

The rearrangement links TRBV18 to TRBJ2-2; 7 nucleotides line up with TRBD1. The CDR3 consists of 16 residues. CDR1 is KGHSH, CDR2 LQKENI, per germline. J was trimmed by 6 bases and V by 5 bases; bases with no gene match: 12. For the CDR3, the DNA is TGTGCCAGCTCAGCGCCCCGGGACAGAGGGGCCGGGGAGCTGTTTTTT. This translates into CASSAPRDRGAGELFF.

The chain carries TRBV2 and TRBJ2-5; 11 nucleotides agree with TRBD2. V was pared by 5 bases and J by 5 bases, with 4 bases of the junction left unmatched. Germline values: CDR1 SNHLY, CDR2 FYNNEI. The CDR3 is 14 residues long. The CDR3 nucleotides are TGTGCCAGCAGTCGACTAGCGGGGTTTGAGACCCAGTACTTC. Its translation is CASSRLAGFETQYF.

This sequence joins TRBV10-3 and TRBJ1-2; D remains ambiguous. In germline, CDR1 is ENHRY, CDR2 SYGVKD. CDR3 length equals 14 residues. V gave up 0 bases and J gave up 7 bases, with 12 bases separating them. The CDR3 region is CAISESVIRAGYTF. DNA of the CDR3: TGTGCCATCAGTGAGTCGGTCATTCGGGCTGGCTACACCTTC.

The chain has TRBV7-9 and TRBJ1-5, with D possibly TRBD1 on 6 matching bases. The CDR3 length is 16 residues. Germline-derived CDR1 and CDR2 are SEHNR and FQNEAQ (reference sequence). The V gene lost 4 bases and the J gene lost 1 base, with 14 bases spanning the gap. In nucleotides, the CDR3 is TGTGCCAGCAGCTCGCCACTGACAGGAAGCAATCAGCCCCAGCATTTT. This codes for CASSSPLTGSNQPQHF.

The rearrangement joins TRBV4-1 to TRBJ1-2; D not resolved. There are 13 residues in the CDR3. Germline CDR1 reads MGHRA; CDR2 reads YSYEKL. The ends were cut back, 1 base at V and 4 bases at J, with 7 bases in the middle. Written as DNA, the CDR3 is TGCGCCAGCAGCCAAGGACGGGGCTATGGCTACACCTTC. Translation: CASSQGRGYGYTF.

The chain carries TRBV29-1 and TRBJ2-1; 9 nucleotides agree with TRBD1. This CDR3 has 14 residues. The V and J ends lost 6 bases and 2 bases, in that order; junction bases with no gene match: 5. CDR1 SQVTM and CDR2 ANQGSEA come from the germline V gene. CDR3 DNA sequence: TGCAGCGTAGCCGGGACAGGGACCTACAATGAGCAGTTCTTC. As protein: CSVAGTGTYNEQFF.

The chain carries TRBV9 and TRBJ2-7; either TRBD1 or TRBD2 may supply D (5 bases each). CDR1 and CDR2 from the germline V gene are SGDLS and YYNGEE. The CDR3 runs to 12 residues. Trimming left V 5 bases short and J 5 bases short, with 11 bases between. In DNA form, the CDR3 reads TGTGCCAGCAGTCCCCAGGGAGACGAGCAGTACTTC. It specifies CASSPQGDEQYF. The variable domain in full, completed from reference TRBV9 and TRBJ2-7, reads DSGVTQTPKHLITATGQRVTLRCSPRSGDLSVYWYQQSLDQGLQFLIQYYNGEERAKGNILERFSAQQFPDLHSELNLSSLELGDSALYFCASSPQGDEQYFGPGTRLTVT.